One sample yielded the 21 T cell receptor beta chains listed below, sequenced in a study of cytomegalovirus exposure and HLA in healthy donors. Primers included in the PCR were 60 Vbeta and 13 Jbeta primers. Only in-frame clones appear in the TCRdb table, and some are missing; sequencing was by immunoSEQ multiplex PCR. The sample lists some 120,000 clones; about 80% were seen once. The sequencing input was PBMCs. These receptor sequences come from a man aged 25 to 45 in good health and CMV-seronegative.

This clone was counted a few times. The chain joins TRBV6-5 to TRBJ2-7; 9 nucleotides agree with TRBD1. This CDR3 comprises 15 residues. The V gene's germline CDR1 is MNHEY and CDR2 SVGAGI. The V gene end was trimmed by 6 bases and the J gene end by 2 bases; junction bases not matched to a gene: 8. The CDR3: CASSPGTGPAYEQYF. Written as DNA, the CDR3 is TGTGCCAGCAGCCCGGGGACAGGGCCGGCCTACGAGCAGTACTTC.

This clone has a handful of counts. The gene calls are TRBV5-6 and TRBJ2-7, with 9 bases identical to TRBD1. Germline V gives CDR1 SGHDT, CDR2 YYEEEE. The CDR3 spans 16 residues. V shed 4 bases and J 3 bases; nucleotides not matched to a gene: 11. The CDR3 DNA reads TGTGCCAGCAGCACTCCTGACAGGGGGACAGACTACGAGCAGTACTTC. It is translated as CASSTPDRGTDYEQYF.

The V gene is TRBV20-1, the J gene TRBJ2-7; no reliable D call. V dropped 6 bases and J dropped 3 bases, with 9 bases sitting between them. Per germline, CDR1 DFQATT and CDR2 SNEGSKA (reference sequence). The length of the CDR3 is 11 residues. The DNA for the CDR3 is TGCAGTGCCGCACGGAGCTACGAGCAGTACTTC. Encoded protein: CSAARSYEQYF.

The V gene is TRBV11-2, the J gene TRBJ1-2; possibly TRBD1 for D (5 bases). Trimming left V 3 bases short and J 2 bases short, with 13 bases between. The germline V gene encodes CDR1 SGHAT and CDR2 FQNNGV. The CDR3 runs to 15 residues. Written as DNA, the CDR3 is TGTGCCAGCAGCTTGGGGAACAGGCTGAACTATGGCTACACCTTC. Translated, it gives CASSLGNRLNYGYTF. Complete variable domain (other parts from reference TRBV11-2 and TRBJ1-2): EAGVAQSPRYKIIEKRQSVAFWCNPISGHATLYWYQQILGQGPKLLIQFQNNGVVDDSQLPKDRFSAERLKGVDSTLKIQPAKLEDSAVYLCASSLGNRLNYGYTFGSGTRLTVV.

V usage is TRBV5-6 and J usage is TRBJ1-2, with 7 bases that match TRBD1. This CDR3 contains 14 residues. Trimming removed 4 bases from V and 4 bases from J; junction bases left unmatched: 7. Germline-derived CDR1 and CDR2 are SGHDT and YYEEEE. The CDR3 DNA reads TGTGCCAGCAGCCCGCTGGGACAGACCTATGGCTACACCTTC. Translated: CASSPLGQTYGYTF.

This clone was observed a single time. The rearrangement links TRBV6-5 to TRBJ1-5; D perhaps matches TRBD1 (6 bases). Trimming removed 5 bases at V and 3 bases at J, with 8 bases between. Germline assignment: CDR1 MNHEY and CDR2 SVGAGI. The CDR3 length is 13 residues. This CDR3 reads CASSRTDNQPQHF. The CDR3 DNA is TGTGCCAGCAGTCGGACAGACAATCAGCCCCAGCATTTT.

The chain links TRBV9 to TRBJ1-2; TRBD1 agrees at 7 bases. CDR1 SGDLS and CDR2 YYNGEE come from the germline V gene. Germline trimming cut 4 bases from V and 7 bases from J; bases unmatched to any gene: 10. The CDR3 is made up of 14 amino acids. This chain's CDR3 is CASSPFDRVGGYTF. The CDR3 bases are TGTGCCAGCAGCCCGTTTGACAGGGTGGGTGGCTACACCTTC.

This clone was recorded a few times. This chain uses TRBV5-6 with TRBJ1-1, with 7 positions matching TRBD1. Germline V gene data show CDR1 as SGHDT and CDR2 as YYEEEE. This CDR3 contains 15 residues. The trim removed 5 bases at V and 0 bases at J, leaving 7 bases unmatched. The CDR3 DNA reads as TGTGCCAGCAGTCCAAGGGGGCAGCTGAACACTGAAGCTTTCTTT. Encoded protein: CASSPRGQLNTEAFF.

The genes are TRBV15 and TRBJ2-5, with TRBD1 matching 7 bases. The DNA end lines up better with TRBJ2-7; the J call may be wrong. CDR1 and CDR2 (germline): LNHNV, YYDKDF (reference sequence). This CDR3 is 14 amino acids long. CDR3 sequence reads: CATSRGDRGYEQYF. CDR3 coding DNA: TGTGCCACCAGCAGAGGGGACAGAGGCTACGAGCAGTACTTC.

The chain uses TRBV28 and TRBJ2-2; D possibly corresponds to TRBD2 (6 bases). CDR3 length: 15 amino acids. Looked up from germline, CDR1 is MDHEN and CDR2 is SYDVKM. V was shortened by 9 bases and J by 4 bases, with 18 bases between the two germline ends. The CDR3: CASNTGLGGTGELFF. The CDR3 DNA is TGTGCCAGTAACACAGGTCTGGGGGGCACCGGGGAGCTGTTTTTT. Variable domain in full (rest from reference TRBV28 and TRBJ2-2): DVKVTQSSRYLVKRTGEKVFLECVQDMDHENMFWYRQDPGLGLRLIYFSYDVKMKEKGDIPEGYSVSREKKERFSLILESASTNQTSMYLCASNTGLGGTGELFFGEGSRLTVL.

The chain links TRBV30 to TRBJ2-7; no clear D gene. The CDR3 is 15 amino acids. Germline CDR1 GTSNPN, CDR2 SVGIG (reference sequence). V was shortened by 3 bases and J by 2 bases, with 17 bases between the two germline ends. This chain's CDR3 is CAWSEKSSFPYEQYF. The DNA of the CDR3 is TGTGCCTGGAGCGAAAAGTCCAGTTTCCCCTACGAGCAGTACTTC.

There are a few counts of this clone. This chain connects TRBV28 to TRBJ1-2; D is ambiguous. The CDR3 has 12 amino acids. V was pared by 2 bases and J by 4 bases, with 5 bases between. CDR1 and CDR2 from the germline V gene are MDHEN and SYDVKM. The CDR3 sequence is CASSLTAYGYTF. For the CDR3, the DNA is TGTGCCAGCAGTTTAACTGCCTATGGCTACACCTTC.

In its sample, this clone was seen once. The V call is TRBV5-1, the J call TRBJ2-7, with 10 bases lining up with TRBD1. The V gene's germline CDR1 is SGHRS and CDR2 YFSETQ. Germline trimming cut 4 bases from V and 3 bases from J; bases unmatched to any gene: 7. This CDR3 comprises 15 residues. The CDR3 protein is CASSRTGTGVYEQYF. The CDR3 DNA reads TGCGCCAGCAGCAGAACCGGGACAGGGGTCTACGAGCAGTACTTC. The full variable domain, in which reference TRBV5-1 and TRBJ2-7 provide the parts outside the CDR3, is KAGVTQTPRYLIKTRGQQVTLSCSPISGHRSVSWYQQTPGQGLQFLFEYFSETQRNKGNFPGRFSGRQFSNSRSEMNVSTLELGDSALYLCASSRTGTGVYEQYFGPGTRLTVT.

The chain couples TRBV7-9 to TRBJ1-2; D perhaps matches TRBD1 (5 bases). The CDR3 contains 14 residues. CDR1 and CDR2 (germline): SEHNR, FQNEAQ (reference sequence). V lost 2 bases and J 7 bases, leaving 14 bases between the germline ends. The CDR3 sequence is CASSLPGTTCGYTF. DNA for the CDR3: TGTGCCAGCAGCTTACCGGGGACTACGTGTGGCTACACCTTC.

The genes are TRBV9 and TRBJ1-1; TRBD1 might be the D (5 bases). Trimming left V 3 bases short and J 9 bases short, with 24 bases between. Germline V gene lookup returns CDR1 SGDLS and CDR2 YYNGEE. The CDR3 runs 16 residues. CDR3 DNA: TGTGCCAGCAGCGCCGATCTTGTTCGGCAGGGAGGACAAGCTTTCTTT. Its translation: CASSADLVRQGGQAFF. Combining the CDR3 with reference TRBV9 and TRBJ1-1 gives the whole variable domain DSGVTQTPKHLITATGQRVTLRCSPRSGDLSVYWYQQSLDQGLQFLIQYYNGEERAKGNILERFSAQQFPDLHSELNLSSLELGDSALYFCASSADLVRQGGQAFFGQGTRLTVV.

The chain combines TRBV6-5 with TRBJ2-1, with 7 bases lining up with TRBD1. The CDR3 consists of 14 residues. V lost 6 bases to trimming and J lost 8 bases; unmatched junction nucleotides: 10. Germline assignment: CDR1 MNHEY and CDR2 SVGAGI. The CDR3 sequence is CASRRLQGRDEQFF. DNA of the CDR3: TGTGCCAGCAGGCGATTACAGGGGAGAGATGAGCAGTTCTTC.

This clone was counted only a few times. The chain joins TRBV4-3 to TRBJ2-1, with D tentatively TRBD1 (6 bases). Germline values: CDR1 LGHNA, CDR2 YSLEER. The V end was cut by 4 bases, the J end by 1 base, with 11 bases between. There are 15 residues in the CDR3. The CDR3 DNA reads TGCGCCAGCAGCCGAAACAGGGAGTCCTACAATGAGCAGTTCTTC. Translated: CASSRNRESYNEQFF.

The chain couples TRBV5-4 to TRBJ2-7; 9 bases fit TRBD1. Germline loops: CDR1 SGHNT, CDR2 YYREEE (reference sequence). The CDR3 has 14 amino acids. The V segment lost 4 bases and the J segment 5 bases; nucleotides outside the gene matches: 7. The CDR3 loop reads CASSPRDRDNEQYF. Here the CDR3 DNA reads TGTGCCAGCAGCCCACGGGACAGGGACAACGAGCAGTACTTC.

This clone has only a few counts. This rearrangement joins TRBV7-9 to TRBJ1-1, with D possibly matching TRBD1 (6 bases). Germline CDR1 reads SEHNR; CDR2 reads FQNEAQ (reference sequence). Between the trimmed V and J ends, which lost 5 bases and 0 bases, there was a span of 10 bases. This CDR3 is built from 14 residues. The CDR3 sequence: CASSLWTVNTEAFF. The CDR3 coding sequence is TGTGCCAGCAGCCTCTGGACAGTGAACACTGAAGCTTTCTTT.

The genes are TRBV29-1 and TRBJ2-6; D gene uncertain. CDR1 and CDR2 (germline): SQVTM, ANQGSEA. The CDR3 runs to 12 residues. V lost 0 bases to trimming and J lost 9 bases, with 6 bases between them. Here the CDR3 reads CSVEDAVNVLTF. CDR3 bases: TGCAGCGTTGAAGATGCGGTCAACGTCCTGACTTTC.

The gene calls are TRBV27 and TRBJ2-7; 14 bases are a match to TRBD2. Losses at the gene ends were 5 bases for V and 5 bases for J; bases not matched to a gene: 5. The CDR3 has 15 amino acids. Germline V CDR1 and CDR2: MNHEY, SMNVEV (reference sequence). The CDR3 is CASSRGTSGSDEQYF. The CDR3 bases are TGTGCCAGCAGTCGAGGGACTAGCGGGAGCGACGAGCAGTACTTC.